A single T cell receptor beta chain is shown here with its context. Antigen unknown. The V end was cut by 6 bases, the J end by 0 bases, with 9 bases between. CDR3 length equals 13 residues. Germline V CDR1 and CDR2: SQVTM, ANQGSEA. The data are from a study of radiation and T cells in renal cell carcinoma. General study points: Top tumor clonotypes rose in blood 2 weeks post-radiation, then contracted.

Measured with immunoSEQ multiplex PCR; TCRdb has only the in-frame clones, and not every one. The table has 70,000 to 100,000 clones, about 86% seen once; the top ten hold about 22%. Time point denoted: blood 2 weeks post-SBRT. The sample's treatment: 15 Gy SBRT to primary tumor, nephrectomy 4 weeks later. Clear cell pathology was present in this patient's renal cell carcinoma. The sample was blood, taken from a patient whose treatment included radiotherapy and nephrectomy. This TCR was sampled from a woman aged 50 to 65 with renal cell carcinoma. This chain joins TRBV29-1 and TRBJ1-5; possibly TRBD1 for D (5 bases). The CDR3 nucleotides read TGCAGCGTCGCTGACAGTAGCAATCAGCCCCAGCATTTT. It encodes CSVADSSNQPQHF.